This T cell receptor (beta chain) emerged from a study of T cell changes during pregnancy in multiple sclerosis. The assay was immunoSEQ multiplex PCR, and TCRdb's table has in-frame clones only and misses some. Among about 42,000 clones listed, less than 90% were seen once. V shed 4 bases and J shed 5 bases, with 12 bases lying between them. Germline lookup yields CDR1 MNHEY and CDR2 SMNVEV (reference sequence). The CDR3 covers 14 residues. The receptor's source is a female donor with multiple sclerosis, enrolled in a pregnancy study. The V call is TRBV27, the J call TRBJ1-5; D possibly corresponds to TRBD1 (5 bases). This specimen was CD4+ T cells from peripheral blood mononuclear cells, taken before pregnancy. This CDR3 is CASSSELGHQPQHF. The CDR3, as DNA: TGTGCCAGCAGTTCAGAGTTGGGGCATCAGCCCCAGCATTTT.